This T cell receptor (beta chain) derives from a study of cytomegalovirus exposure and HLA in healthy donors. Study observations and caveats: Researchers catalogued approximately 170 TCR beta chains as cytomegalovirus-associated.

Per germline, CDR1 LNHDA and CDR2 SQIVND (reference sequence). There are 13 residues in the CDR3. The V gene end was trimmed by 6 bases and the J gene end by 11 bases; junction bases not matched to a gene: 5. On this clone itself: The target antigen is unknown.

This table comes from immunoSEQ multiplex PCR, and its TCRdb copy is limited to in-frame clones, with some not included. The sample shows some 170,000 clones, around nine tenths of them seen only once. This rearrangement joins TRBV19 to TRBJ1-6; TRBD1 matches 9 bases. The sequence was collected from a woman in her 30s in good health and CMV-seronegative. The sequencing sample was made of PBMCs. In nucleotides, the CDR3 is TGTGCCAGTAGGGACAGGGGCTATCCACCCCTCCACTTT. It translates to CASRDRGYPPLHF. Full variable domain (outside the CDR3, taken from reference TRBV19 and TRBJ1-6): DGGITQSPKYLFRKEGQNVTLSCEQNLNHDAMYWYRQDPGQGLRLIYYSQIVNDFQKGDIAEGYSVSREKKESFPLTVTSAQKNPTAFYLCASRDRGYPPLHFGNGTRLTVT.